Listed here are 10 T cell receptor beta chains from one sample, sequenced in a study of CD39 and CD103 CD8 tumor-infiltrating T cells. Data came from immunoSEQ multiplex PCR; TCRdb stores just in-frame clones and leaves some out. The sample records around 8,100 clones, 50% to 75% being singletons. The sample was CD8+ T cells sorted from blood. Subset given: total memory CD8 T cells (CD45RA-CCR7+/-) from blood or uninvolved lymph node. The receptors shown here come from a human donor with head and neck squamous cell carcinoma.

V gene TRBV15 combines with J gene TRBJ2-1; D not resolved. V was clipped by 5 bases and J by 0 bases, with 8 bases between them. CDR1 and CDR2 (germline): LNHNV, YYDKDF (reference sequence). The CDR3 covers 14 residues. The DNA of the CDR3 is TGTGCCACCAGCCGGACGGACTCCTACAATGAGCAGTTCTTC. This gives the protein CATSRTDSYNEQFF.

A single count supports this clone. Here the CDR3 DNA reads TGTGCCAGCAGTGCCTGGACTAGCGGGGACTTCACAGATACGCAGTATTTT. This gives the protein CASSAWTSGDFTDTQYF. The genes are TRBV27 and TRBJ2-3; TRBD2 matches 12 bases. Trimming took 5 bases from V and 2 from J; bases not matched to a gene: 8. The germline gives CDR1 MNHEY, CDR2 SMNVEV (reference sequence). The CDR3 length is 17 residues.

J is TRBJ2-5 and V is TRBV19; D gene uncertain. The germline gives CDR1 LNHDA, CDR2 SQIVND (reference sequence). This CDR3 is built from 14 residues. Deletions cut 5 bases from V and 9 bases from J, with 19 bases between. CDR3 coding DNA: TGTGCCAGTAGTCCCCGGCACACTCTTGAGGCCCAGTACTTC. It codes for CASSPRHTLEAQYF.

V usage is TRBV10-3 and J usage is TRBJ1-5; 7 nucleotides align to TRBD1. The V and J ends lost 4 bases and 2 bases, in that order; junction bases with no gene match: 2. The CDR3 has 14 amino acids. Germline CDR1 is ENHRY and CDR2 is SYGVKD. This CDR3 is CAISGQGGNQPQHF. In nucleotides, the CDR3 is TGTGCCATCAGTGGACAGGGAGGCAATCAGCCCCAGCATTTT.

The V gene is TRBV19, the J gene TRBJ1-1, with TRBD1 as a possible D gene (5 bases). The CDR3 contains 11 residues. Trimming took off 10 bases at V and 5 bases at J, with 11 bases between the two ends. Germline assignment: CDR1 LNHDA and CDR2 SQIVND (reference sequence). The DNA of the CDR3 is TGTGCCACCGGGGGGTGGACTGAAGCTTTCTTT. This translates into CATGGWTEAFF.

In DNA, the CDR3 is TGTGCCAGCAGTGTCGCGGATCCCGCAGATGAAAAACTGTTTTTT. Translated, it gives CASSVADPADEKLFF. The chain combines TRBV6-5 with TRBJ1-4, with D unresolved. The germline CDR1 and CDR2 sequences are MNHEY and SVGAGI. Trimming took 5 bases from V and 6 from J, leaving 16 bases between them. CDR3 length: 15 residues.

This clone was counted once. The rearrangement links TRBV29-1 to TRBJ2-7; 9 bases align to TRBD2. Trimming at V came to 4 bases and at J to 3 bases, leaving 10 bases not matched to a gene. CDR1 is SQVTM and CDR2 is ANQGSEA in the germline V gene. The CDR3 loop spans 15 amino acids. CDR3 bases: TGCAGCGTTGGGGTAGCGGGGGTAACCAACTACGAGCAGTACTTC. Translating it yields CSVGVAGVTNYEQYF.

The chain uses TRBV6-5 and TRBJ2-5; 12 bases agree with TRBD1. CDR1 is MNHEY, CDR2 SVGAGI, per germline. The CDR3 has 15 amino acids. Germline trimming cut 5 bases from V and 5 bases from J; bases unmatched to any gene: 6. CDR3 amino acids: CASSPGTGGWETQYF. The CDR3 DNA is TGTGCCAGCAGTCCAGGGACAGGGGGCTGGGAGACCCAGTACTTC.

The rearrangement uses TRBV7-8 and TRBJ2-7, with no clear D. V shed 1 base and J shed 2 bases, with 12 bases lying between them. The CDR3 spans 15 residues. CDR1 and CDR2 from the germline V gene are SGHVS and FQNEAQ. The CDR3 DNA sequence: TGTGCCAGCAGCTTAGAACAGTTTCGCCCCTACGAGCAGTACTTC. This gives the protein CASSLEQFRPYEQYF.

This clone has a handful of counts. The rearrangement uses TRBV4-1 and TRBJ2-7; possibly TRBD1 or TRBD2 for D (5 bases each). V was cut by 1 base and J by 4 bases, with 14 bases left in between. This CDR3 region has 15 residues. CDR1 MGHRA and CDR2 YSYEKL come from the germline V gene. Written as DNA, the CDR3 is TGCGCCAGCAGCCAAGGGACCAGGGAGTTTTACGAGCAGTACTTC. As protein: CASSQGTREFYEQYF.